This T cell receptor beta chain is drawn from a study of T cells in Graves' hyperthyroidism and ophthalmopathy. Study information: At initial diagnosis, before any treatment had begun, peripheral blood was obtained.

It was RNA transcripts that yielded the amplified TCR beta CDR3 regions. Carried out on the TCR CDR3, a first-round RT-PCR used the HTBI primer set. In TCRdb, the multiplex PCR reads were re-called with MiXCR into one record per CDR3 protein. The table has 650,000 to 700,000 distinct CDR3 sequences, 17% seen once. V shed 5 bases, J shed 6 bases, and the junction held 11 bases outside the gene matches. The CDR3 has 16 residues. This clonotype was observed many times. Stable Graves' hyperthyroidism meant no ophthalmopathy progression within 18 months. Used for diagnoses were clinical symptoms, serum thyroxine and TRAb, thyroid ultrasound and orbital computed tomography.

The sequenced sample consisted of blood. The chain joins TRBV12-3 or TRBV12-4 to TRBJ2-2, with TRBD1 identical over 8 bases. The sequence came from a man aged 50-60 years with Graves' hyperthyroidism. The CDR3 sequence: CASSVLQGGKSGELFF. CDR3 nucleotides: TGTGCCAGCAGTGTTCTACAGGGGGGAAAGTCCGGGGAGCTGTTTTTT.